The clone carrying this T cell receptor (beta chain) was picked up a small number of times. The antigen remains unidentified. This sample is part of a study of beta chain features in type 1 diabetes. A sort by CD45RO/CCR7/CD25/CD127/CD95/CD27 yielded CD4+ naive, central memory, regulatory and stem cell-like memory cells. Study results and caveats: Equally in patients and controls, shorter templates might have been favored by PCR. Cells with high TCR expression could be over-represented by cDNA sequencing. In every one of the four CD4+ subsets, TCRB CDR3s were moderately but significantly shorter in Type 1 diabetes patients.

The germline CDR1 and CDR2 sequences are LNHDA and SQIVND (reference sequence). Trimming pared 6 bases from V and 5 bases from J, leaving 17 bases between. This CDR3 region has 15 residues. Sequenced material consisted of expressed TCRB transcripts (all of the isolated RNA was reverse transcribed). The read count averaged about 3.3 million across naive, central memory and regulatory T cell samples. Profiling relied on immunoSEQ multiplex PCR, and the TCRdb table lists in-frame clones only, not all of them. Among around 600,000 clones, roughly an eighth were seen once, and the ten largest hold more than 0.1%.

The chain links TRBV19 to TRBJ1-5, with unresolved D. This TCR was sampled from a man aged 25-40 years with type 1 diabetes. The source material was naive CD4+ T cells from blood. Written as DNA, the CDR3 is TGTGCCAGTAGCCTGAGGACCCCGAACGATCAGCCCCAGCATTTT. Translated, it gives CASSLRTPNDQPQHF. Supplemented by reference TRBV19 and TRBJ1-5, the full variable domain reads DGGITQSPKYLFRKEGQNVTLSCEQNLNHDAMYWYRQDPGQGLRLIYYSQIVNDFQKGDIAEGYSVSREKKESFPLTVTSAQKNPTAFYLCASSLRTPNDQPQHFGDGTRLSIL.